This T cell receptor beta chain was identified in a study of Tregs in tolerant kidney transplant recipients. Libraries were prepared by immunoSEQ multiplex PCR; TCRdb keeps only in-frame clonotypes and omits some of them. This sample has tens of thousands of clones; around 94% occur once, and the top ten carry 4.7%. This TCR was recovered from a human donor in good health. The sequenced material came from CD8+ T cells from blood.

The CDR3, as DNA: TGTGCCAGCAGCTTAGACGCGCAGTATTTT. This codes for CASSLDAQYF. J is TRBJ2-3 and V is TRBV11-2, with unresolved D. Germline lookup yields CDR1 SGHAT and CDR2 FQNNGV. CDR3 length equals 10 residues. Trimming took 0 bases from V and 10 from J, leaving 2 bases between them.